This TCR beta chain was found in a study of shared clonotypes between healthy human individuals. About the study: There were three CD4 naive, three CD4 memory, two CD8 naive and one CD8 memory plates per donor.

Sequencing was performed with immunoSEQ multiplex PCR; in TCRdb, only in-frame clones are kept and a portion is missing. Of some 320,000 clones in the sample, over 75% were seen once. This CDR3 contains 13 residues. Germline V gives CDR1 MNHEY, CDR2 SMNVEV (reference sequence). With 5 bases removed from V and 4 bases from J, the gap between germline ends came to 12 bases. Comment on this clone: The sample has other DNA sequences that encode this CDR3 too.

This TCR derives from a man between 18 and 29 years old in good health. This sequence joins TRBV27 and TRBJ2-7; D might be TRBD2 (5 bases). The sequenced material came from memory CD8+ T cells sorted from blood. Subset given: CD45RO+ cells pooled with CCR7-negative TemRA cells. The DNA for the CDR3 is TGTGCCAGCAGTCTAGGACTGTTATACGAGCAGTACTTC. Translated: CASSLGLLYEQYF.